Below, 27 T cell receptor beta chains from the same sample are listed, as sequenced in a study of cytotoxic CD8 clonotypes in ibrutinib-treated CLL. Only in-frame clones appear in the TCRdb table, and some are missing; sequencing was by immunoSEQ multiplex PCR. The sample carries about 160,000 clones, approximately 84% recorded once. The material was PBMCs, obtained after 24 months of ibrutinib treatment. Receptors originate from a human donor with chronic lymphocytic leukemia.

This CDR3 is CASTRTGGSYEQYF. As DNA, the CDR3 is TGTGCCAGCACCCGGACAGGGGGTTCCTACGAGCAGTACTTC. This chain joins TRBV28 and TRBJ2-7; TRBD1 matches at 10 bases. V trimming: 7 bases; J trimming: 1 base; junction bases outside the gene matches: 4. Germline V gives CDR1 MDHEN, CDR2 SYDVKM. This CDR3 region has 14 residues.

The chain combines TRBV5-1 with TRBJ2-3, with 9 bases fitting TRBD2. This CDR3 region has 14 residues. The V segment lost 5 bases and the J segment 7 bases; nucleotides outside the gene matches: 8. Germline-derived CDR1 and CDR2 are SGHRS and YFSETQ. This chain's CDR3 is CASRVGLARNTQYF. In DNA, the CDR3 is TGCGCCAGCAGGGTTGGACTAGCGAGAAATACGCAGTATTTT.

J is TRBJ1-1 and V is TRBV4-1; D is undetermined. Germline V gives CDR1 MGHRA, CDR2 YSYEKL. The V gene lost 3 bases and the J gene lost 8 bases, with 25 bases spanning the gap. The CDR3 contains 17 residues. The CDR3 sequence: CASSHPNSNWGKKEAFF. The CDR3 bases are TGCGCCAGCAGCCATCCTAACTCTAATTGGGGAAAAAAAGAAGCTTTCTTT.

V is TRBV7-3 and J is TRBJ2-1; 11 nucleotides match TRBD2. Germline CDR1 reads SGHTA; CDR2 reads FQGTGA. With 8 bases clipped from V and 7 bases from J, the junction kept 10 bases outside the gene matches. CDR3 length equals 15 residues. The CDR3 DNA is TGTGCCAGCCGACTTAGCGGGAGGGCAAATAATGAGCAGTTCTTC. This gives the protein CASRLSGRANNEQFF.

The chain is built from TRBV7-8 and TRBJ1-1, with D hard to call. The germline V and J ends were trimmed by 6 bases and 7 bases, with 15 bases remaining between them. This CDR3 comprises 13 residues. From germline, CDR1 is SGHVS and CDR2 FQNEAQ. This chain's CDR3 is CASSLIVSSEAFF. Written as DNA, the CDR3 is TGTGCCAGCAGTCTAATTGTGTCTAGTGAAGCTTTCTTT.

The gene calls are TRBV19 and TRBJ1-1; the D gene is possibly TRBD1 (6 bases). The CDR3 runs 16 residues. Germline CDR1 is LNHDA and CDR2 is SQIVND (reference sequence). V was cut by 4 bases and J by 4 bases, with 19 bases left in between. The CDR3 spells CASSKGPGEWSTEAFF. The DNA for the CDR3 is TGTGCCAGTAGTAAAGGGCCAGGGGAGTGGAGCACTGAAGCTTTCTTT.

The chain joins TRBV5-1 to TRBJ1-4; 8 nucleotides line up with TRBD1. This CDR3 region has 15 residues. Germline trimming cut 4 bases from V and 8 bases from J; bases unmatched to any gene: 10. The germline gives CDR1 SGHRS, CDR2 YFSETQ. The CDR3 coding sequence is TGCGCCAGCAGCCGAGCCCAGGGGGCTGGGGAAAAACTGTTTTTT. Translating gives CASSRAQGAGEKLFF.

This clone was counted only a few times. The V gene is TRBV28, the J gene TRBJ2-1, with 14 positions matching TRBD2. V lost 7 bases and J lost 10; bases outside the gene matches: 9. Germline CDR1 and CDR2: MDHEN and SYDVKM. The CDR3 runs 15 residues. The CDR3 sequence is CASNRGTSGRKEQFF. The CDR3 DNA reads TGTGCCAGCAACCGGGGGACTAGCGGGAGAAAGGAGCAGTTCTTC.

The chain is built from TRBV28 and TRBJ1-4, with TRBD1 as a possible D gene (5 bases). Trimming shortened V by 11 bases and J by 7 bases, and 26 bases separated the two germline ends. The germline CDR1 and CDR2 sequences are MDHEN and SYDVKM. The length of the CDR3 is 16 residues. CDR3 coding DNA: TGTGCCGGAACCCACTTTTGGTCGTCGGGGGGTGAAAAACTGTTTTTT. The encoded protein is CAGTHFWSSGGEKLFF.

The rearrangement uses TRBV6-1 and TRBJ1-2, with D tentatively TRBD1 (5 bases). The CDR3 consists of 12 residues. Between the trimmed V and J ends, which lost 7 bases and 5 bases, there was a span of 11 bases. The germline CDR1 and CDR2 sequences are MNHNS and SASEGT. The DNA for the CDR3 is TGTGCCAGCATGGGGGGAGGGTATGGCTACACCTTC. Its translation: CASMGGGYGYTF.

This clone was found many times. This chain uses TRBV6-1 with TRBJ1-2; TRBD1 might be the D (6 bases). The CDR3 is 13 amino acids. Germline V gene lookup returns CDR1 MNHNS and CDR2 SASEGT. The V end lost 6 bases, the J end lost 3 bases, and 11 bases lay between the germline ends. CDR3 sequence reads: CASRRQADYGYTF. DNA of the CDR3: TGTGCCAGCAGGAGACAGGCCGACTATGGCTACACCTTC.

V usage is TRBV7-9 and J usage is TRBJ2-2; D unresolved. The V gene's germline CDR1 is SEHNR and CDR2 FQNEAQ (reference sequence). CDR3 length equals 16 residues. V dropped 3 bases and J dropped 6 bases, with 17 bases sitting between them. CDR3 residues: CASSFFSSADPGELFF. The CDR3 DNA reads as TGTGCCAGCAGCTTCTTTTCTTCGGCGGACCCCGGGGAGCTGTTTTTT.

The genes are TRBV19 and TRBJ1-5; D may be TRBD1 (5 bases). Trimming pared 3 bases from V and 1 base from J, leaving 10 bases between. Germline V gives CDR1 LNHDA, CDR2 SQIVND (reference sequence). The CDR3 consists of 15 residues. CDR3 sequence: CASSMGVLSNQPQHF. The DNA for the CDR3 is TGTGCCAGTAGTATGGGGGTTCTGAGCAATCAGCCCCAGCATTTT.

The J gene is TRBJ1-5, the V gene TRBV6-1; TRBD1 agrees at 9 bases. V shed 5 bases and J 7 bases; nucleotides not matched to a gene: 9. The germline V gene has CDR1 MNHNS and CDR2 SASEGT. The CDR3 contains 15 residues. CDR3 nucleotide sequence: TGTGCCAGCAGTACGGACAGGGGTCGTGGCCAGCCCCAGCATTTT. This translates into CASSTDRGRGQPQHF.

This chain connects TRBV6-6 to TRBJ1-4; D gene ambiguous. The V and J ends lost 0 bases and 7 bases respectively, with 12 bases between them. CDR3 length: 15 amino acids. CDR1 and CDR2 from the germline V gene are MNHNY and SVGAGI (reference sequence). The CDR3 is CASSYSPGSSEKLFF. As DNA, the CDR3 is TGTGCCAGCAGTTACTCGCCAGGATCAAGTGAAAAACTGTTTTTT.

The rearrangement links TRBV7-2 to TRBJ1-4; 7 positions agree with TRBD1. Germline V gives CDR1 SGHTA, CDR2 FQGNSA. The CDR3 contains 16 residues. After removal of 4 bases from V and 7 bases from J, the junction contained 12 bases not matched to a gene. The CDR3 nucleotides read TGTGCCAGCAGCTGGACCACAGGGGCGGCGGGTGAAAAACTGTTTTTT. Protein sequence: CASSWTTGAAGEKLFF.

This clone was observed a few times. V and J are TRBV5-6 and TRBJ2-7; D gene ambiguous. The CDR3 is 12 residues long. Trimming cost V 4 bases and J 9 bases, with 14 bases left between them. Germline CDR1 and CDR2: SGHDT and YYEEEE. For the CDR3, the DNA is TGTGCCAGCAGCGTAACGTCCTCCAGGCAGTACTTC. Its protein product is CASSVTSSRQYF.

This chain links TRBV21-1 with TRBJ1-5; the table's D call of TRBD1 was not tested on the DNA. TRBV21-1 constitutes a pseudogene. CDR3 length: 13 amino acids. CDR3 DNA sequence: TGTGCCAGCAGCAAAAGGGGGATCCAGCCCCAGCATTTT. Amino acids: CASSKRGIQPQHF.

This chain connects TRBV6-5 to TRBJ1-2; 7 bases are shared with TRBD1. The V gene's germline CDR1 is MNHEY and CDR2 SVGAGI. With V trimmed by 8 bases and J by 0 bases, 6 bases remained unmatched. This CDR3 is 14 amino acids long. This chain's CDR3 is CASLEQGTNYGYTF. In DNA, the CDR3 is TGTGCCAGCCTAGAACAGGGGACTAACTATGGCTACACCTTC.

The chain uses TRBV28 and TRBJ1-2; D not certain. The CDR3 is made up of 13 amino acids. Germline CDR1 reads MDHEN; CDR2 reads SYDVKM. V was cut by 7 bases and J by 3 bases, with 12 bases left in between. The CDR3 region is CASTYLRDYGYTF. Written as DNA, the CDR3 is TGTGCCAGCACCTACCTTAGGGACTATGGCTACACCTTC.

This clone was detected only once. V and J are TRBV7-9 and TRBJ1-5; a possible D gene is TRBD1 (5 bases). The germline V and J ends were trimmed by 6 bases and 8 bases, with 11 bases remaining between them. The CDR3 consists of 12 residues. Germline V lookup: CDR1 SEHNR, CDR2 FQNEAQ (reference sequence). The CDR3 loop reads CASSRDVEPQHF. The CDR3 nucleotides are TGTGCCAGCAGTCGGGACGTGGAGCCCCAGCATTTT.

V usage is TRBV6-6 and J usage is TRBJ1-6; TRBD1 might be the D (5 bases). The CDR3 runs to 15 residues. Deletions cut 4 bases from V and 7 bases from J, with 14 bases between. From germline, CDR1 is MNHNY and CDR2 SVGAGI (reference sequence). The CDR3 loop is CASSFARDGNSPLHF. The CDR3 DNA reads TGTGCCAGCAGTTTCGCCAGGGACGGGAATTCACCCCTCCACTTT.

The rearrangement uses TRBV5-1 and TRBJ2-5, with unresolved D. Trimming took 1 base from V and 5 from J, leaving 3 bases between them. Germline V gene lookup returns CDR1 SGHRS and CDR2 YFSETQ. This CDR3 has 11 residues. This chain's CDR3 is CASSLRETQYF. CDR3 in DNA: TGCGCCAGCAGCTTGAGGGAGACCCAGTACTTC.

This clone turned up a few times. The J gene is TRBJ2-7, the V gene TRBV7-8; D perhaps matches TRBD2 (5 bases). Germline V gene lookup returns CDR1 SGHVS and CDR2 FQNEAQ. The length of the CDR3 is 12 residues. The germline V and J ends were trimmed by 8 bases and 1 base, with 9 bases remaining between them. CDR3 DNA sequence: TGTGCCAGCGCGGGCGGGTCCTACGAGCAGTACTTC. Encoded protein: CASAGGSYEQYF.

The chain employs TRBV19 and TRBJ2-3; D not certain. The CDR3 loop spans 13 amino acids. Germline V CDR1 and CDR2: LNHDA, SQIVND (reference sequence). Trimming shortened V by 3 bases and J by 3 bases, and 7 bases separated the two germline ends. CDR3 coding DNA: TGTGCCAGTAGTATGCAGGCTACAGATACGCAGTATTTT. Its translation: CASSMQATDTQYF.

The rearrangement links TRBV28 to TRBJ1-5; TRBD1 matches 7 bases. The CDR3 has 15 amino acids. The germline V gene encodes CDR1 MDHEN and CDR2 SYDVKM. V lost 5 bases and J lost 0; bases outside the gene matches: 4. The CDR3 sequence: CASSHRTGSNQPQHF. Written as DNA, the CDR3 is TGTGCCAGCAGTCACAGGACAGGTAGCAATCAGCCCCAGCATTTT.

This clone was detected a few times. The chain is built from TRBV27 and TRBJ2-3, with 11 bases fitting TRBD2. CDR1 is MNHEY, CDR2 SMNVEV, per germline (reference sequence). The CDR3 spans 17 residues. Losses at the gene ends were 4 bases for V and 1 base for J; bases not matched to a gene: 7. Here the CDR3 reads CASSSDLSGRGTDTQYF. CDR3 nucleotide sequence: TGTGCCAGCAGTTCCGACCTTAGCGGGAGGGGCACAGATACGCAGTATTTT.